This entry lists 11 T cell receptor beta chains sequenced from one sample in a study of quantifying T cell responses using KT2 cells. Study at large: Reverse transcription used primers in the TCR alpha and beta constant regions.

An oligo carrying a UMI was ligated to the cDNA 3' end. An equimolar mix of RC1.1 and RC1.2 primed the beta chain across TRBC1 and TRBC2. TCRdb used MiXCR to reprocess the UMI-ligation and nested PCR reads, holding one entry per CDR3 protein. Of 40,000 to 50,000 distinct CDR3 sequences listed, 15% to 20% are singletons. The sample was PBMCs spiked with cells of the T cell clone KT2. These receptors were taken from a human donor.

This chain connects TRBV7-6 to TRBJ2-7; D remains ambiguous. V lost 1 base to trimming and J lost 3 bases, with 10 bases between them. CDR1 is SGHVS, CDR2 FNYEAQ, per germline. The CDR3 totals 14 residues. The DNA for the CDR3 is TGTGCCAGCAGCTTAGGGTTCGAGATCTACGAGCAGTACTTC. Amino acid sequence: CASSLGFEIYEQYF. Complete variable domain (other parts from reference TRBV7-6 and TRBJ2-7): GAGVSQSPRYKVTKRGQDVALRCDPISGHVSLYWYRQALGQGPEFLTYFNYEAQQDKSGLPNDRFSAERPEGSISTLTIQRTEQRDSAMYRCASSLGFEIYEQYFGPGTRLTVT.

This clonotype was seen a handful of times. The J gene is TRBJ2-5, the V gene TRBV7-3; 7 nucleotides agree with TRBD2. This CDR3 spans 14 amino acids. V was pared by 2 bases and J by 2 bases, with 2 bases of the junction left unmatched. Germline assignment: CDR1 SGHTA and CDR2 FQGTGA. The CDR3 sequence is CASSLGGGQETQYF. DNA of the CDR3: TGTGCCAGCAGCTTAGGCGGGGGTCAAGAGACCCAGTACTTC.

V and J are TRBV10-3 and TRBJ2-1; 12 bases fit TRBD2. The CDR3 is made up of 15 amino acids. After removal of 5 bases from V and 7 bases from J, the junction contained 6 bases not matched to a gene. The V gene's germline CDR1 is ENHRY and CDR2 SYGVKD. The CDR3 is CAISSSGGARNEQFF. CDR3 coding DNA: TGTGCCATCAGTTCTAGCGGGGGGGCTAGAAATGAGCAGTTCTTC.

The chain combines TRBV11-2 with TRBJ2-3; D gene unclear. Germline CDR1 and CDR2: SGHAT and FQNNGV. V was shortened by 0 bases and J by 3 bases, with 10 bases between the two germline ends. This CDR3 has 15 residues. CDR3 amino acids: CASSLDSAGTDTQYF. CDR3 coding DNA: TGTGCCAGCAGCTTAGATAGTGCCGGTACAGATACGCAGTATTTT. The full variable domain, its missing parts supplied by reference TRBV11-2 and TRBJ2-3, is EAGVAQSPRYKIIEKRQSVAFWCNPISGHATLYWYQQILGQGPKLLIQFQNNGVVDDSQLPKDRFSAERLKGVDSTLKIQPAKLEDSAVYLCASSLDSAGTDTQYFGPGTRLTVL.

The gene calls are TRBV5-1 and TRBJ2-1; TRBD1 matches 8 bases. V lost 6 bases to trimming and J lost 3 bases; unmatched junction nucleotides: 17. The CDR3 is 18 residues long. Per germline, CDR1 SGHRS and CDR2 YFSETQ. This CDR3 is CASTYRRPGQDYYNEQFF. The CDR3 DNA reads as TGCGCCAGCACTTACCGTCGTCCGGGACAGGACTACTACAATGAGCAGTTCTTC. The variable domain in full, with the rest retrieved from reference TRBV5-1 and TRBJ2-1, is KAGVTQTPRYLIKTRGQQVTLSCSPISGHRSVSWYQQTPGQGLQFLFEYFSETQRNKGNFPGRFSGRQFSNSRSEMNVSTLELGDSALYLCASTYRRPGQDYYNEQFFGPGTRLTVL.

This clonotype was seen ten or more times. This sequence joins TRBV21-1 and TRBJ1-5. TRBV21-1 is tagged as a pseudogene. The CDR3 extends over 14 amino acids. CDR3 region: CASDRRRGDQPQHF. As DNA, the CDR3 is TGTGCCAGCGACCGGAGGAGGGGTGATCAGCCCCAGCATTTT.

This clonotype was counted only a few times. The rearrangement joins TRBV28 to TRBJ2-1; 9 nucleotides agree with TRBD2. This CDR3 comprises 16 residues. Germline CDR1 and CDR2: MDHEN and SYDVKM. Trimming took 5 bases from V and 8 from J; bases not matched to a gene: 13. CDR3 region: CASSPALAGRSHEQFF. The CDR3 coding sequence is TGTGCCAGCAGTCCCGCCCTAGCGGGAAGATCCCATGAGCAGTTCTTC.

This clonotype was observed many times. The chain couples TRBV29-1 to TRBJ2-1; either TRBD1 or TRBD2 may supply D (5 bases each). V lost 4 bases to trimming and J lost 10 bases, with 11 bases between them. The CDR3 has 11 residues. Germline CDR1 SQVTM, CDR2 ANQGSEA. The CDR3 region is CSVAGSGEQFF. The CDR3 DNA follows: TGCAGCGTTGCAGGGTCGGGAGAGCAGTTCTTC.

The chain uses TRBV12-3 or TRBV12-4 and TRBJ1-1; D perhaps matches TRBD1 (6 bases). V lost 6 bases and J 4 bases, leaving 15 bases between the germline ends. This CDR3 comprises 14 residues. CDR3: CASRTTGRRTEAFF. CDR3 nucleotides: TGTGCCAGCAGAACAACAGGGAGACGCACTGAAGCTTTCTTT.

This clonotype was counted only a few times. The chain couples TRBV5-1 to TRBJ2-1; 13 bases line up with TRBD2. The CDR3 contains 17 residues. V dropped 1 base and J dropped 5; count of bases not matched to a gene: 6. CDR1 is SGHRS, CDR2 YFSETQ, per germline. The CDR3 DNA reads as TGCGCCAGCAGCTTGATTCCGGGACTAGCGGGAAACAATGAGCAGTTCTTC. Amino acids: CASSLIPGLAGNNEQFF. The complete variable domain, with remaining parts taken from reference TRBV5-1 and TRBJ2-1, reads KAGVTQTPRYLIKTRGQQVTLSCSPISGHRSVSWYQQTPGQGLQFLFEYFSETQRNKGNFPGRFSGRQFSNSRSEMNVSTLELGDSALYLCASSLIPGLAGNNEQFFGPGTRLTVL.

The rearrangement links TRBV6-1 to TRBJ1-1, with a possible D match to TRBD1 (5 bases). Germline V CDR1 and CDR2: MNHNS, SASEGT. The V gene lost 1 base and the J gene lost 4 bases, with 13 bases spanning the gap. This CDR3 has 15 amino acids. The DNA for the CDR3 is TGTGCCAGCAGTGAAGTCCCGCCAGGGTTCACTGAAGCTTTCTTT. It translates to CASSEVPPGFTEAFF.